Following are 17 T cell receptor beta chains from one sample sequenced in a study of T cell repertoires in cytomegalovirus infection. TCRdb passed the reads through MiXCR, listing each CDR3 protein once. The sample yields under 30,000 distinct CDR3 sequences, under 25% seen once. These receptors' antigens are unknown. The sequences come from CD8+ T cells from cultured PBMCs, collected from culture after CMV antigen stimulation. The receptors originated from a human donor in good health (CMV status not recorded). Some clones in this sample may be carry-over from other donors' samples.

This chain joins TRBV4-1 and TRBJ1-2, with a tentative D call TRBD1 (5 bases). The CDR3 runs 14 residues. CDR1 and CDR2 (germline): MGHRA, YSYEKL. The ends were cut back, 1 base at V and 8 bases at J, with 14 bases in the middle. Written as DNA, the CDR3 is TGCGCCAGCAGCCAAGTTGAAGGGGAAGGCGGCTACACCTTC. The encoded protein is CASSQVEGEGGYTF.

On this clonotype itself: Being one base from a much bigger clone, this may be a read error. The chain joins TRBV20-1 to TRBJ1-4; 10 positions match TRBD1. This CDR3 comprises 19 residues. In germline, CDR1 is DFQATT, CDR2 SNEGSKA (reference sequence). The CDR3 bases are TGCAGTACTAGAGATCAGACAGGGGGCCTGGCGTTTGAGATGGAAAAACTGTTTTTT. Translating it yields CSTRDQTGGLAFEMEKLFF.

The chain uses TRBV7-3 and TRBJ2-1; D not certain. CDR3 length: 16 amino acids. Germline V CDR1 and CDR2: SGHTA, FQGTGA. The V gene lost 0 bases and the J gene lost 0 bases, with 9 bases spanning the gap. CDR3 in DNA: TGTGCCAGCAGCTTAACGGCGGAACACTCCTACAATGAGCAGTTCTTC. Protein: CASSLTAEHSYNEQFF. Supplemented by reference TRBV7-3 and TRBJ2-1, the full variable domain reads GAGVSQTPSNKVTEKGKYVELRCDPISGHTALYWYRQSLGQGPEFLIYFQGTGAADDSGLPNDRFFAVRPEGSVSTLKIQRTERGDSAVYLCASSLTAEHSYNEQFFGPGTRLTVL.

V usage is TRBV19 and J usage is TRBJ2-7, with D possibly being TRBD1 (6 bases). Germline V CDR1 and CDR2: LNHDA, SQIVND (reference sequence). V lost 3 bases, J lost 3 bases, and 18 bases lay in between. This CDR3 has 16 residues. The CDR3 nucleotides are TGTGCCAGTAGTATCTCACCACAGGGCGAGTACTACGAGCAGTACTTC. This translates into CASSISPQGEYYEQYF. Full variable domain (outside the CDR3, taken from reference TRBV19 and TRBJ2-7): DGGITQSPKYLFRKEGQNVTLSCEQNLNHDAMYWYRQDPGQGLRLIYYSQIVNDFQKGDIAEGYSVSREKKESFPLTVTSAQKNPTAFYLCASSISPQGEYYEQYFGPGTRLTVT.

This clonotype has more than one count but fewer than ten. The V and J genes are TRBV6-6 and TRBJ2-3, with D perhaps TRBD2 (7 bases). This CDR3 spans 14 amino acids. Germline values: CDR1 MNHNY, CDR2 SVGAGI (reference sequence). Trimming took 7 bases from V and 2 from J, leaving 13 bases between them. The CDR3 nucleotides read TGTGCCAGCATACGGGGGGCTTACACAGATACGCAGTATTTT. It codes for CASIRGAYTDTQYF.

This clonotype was recorded a few times. This chain connects TRBV28 to TRBJ2-7, with a tentative D call TRBD1 (5 bases). V gave up 3 bases and J gave up 6 bases, with 12 bases separating them. The CDR3 length is 13 residues. The germline CDR1 and CDR2 sequences are MDHEN and SYDVKM. CDR3 sequence reads: CASSFPDSGEQYF. The CDR3 nucleotides are TGTGCCAGCAGTTTCCCCGACAGTGGCGAGCAGTACTTC.

This clonotype was found many times. The CDR3 is CASSTGGVSTEAFF. The CDR3 nucleotides read TGTGCCAGCAGTACGGGGGGAGTCAGCACTGAAGCTTTCTTT. The V gene is TRBV6-5, the J gene TRBJ1-1, with D tentatively TRBD1 (5 bases). The ends were cut back, 5 bases at V and 4 bases at J, with 14 bases in the middle. In germline, CDR1 is MNHEY, CDR2 SVGAGI. This CDR3 is 14 amino acids long.

The CDR3 DNA is TGCAGCGTTGGGGGCGATGTCTGGGGCACAGATACGCAGTATTTT. Protein sequence: CSVGGDVWGTDTQYF. The rearrangement uses TRBV29-1 and TRBJ2-3, with D perhaps TRBD1 (5 bases). Deletions cut 4 bases from V and 1 base from J, with 15 bases between. Germline V CDR1 and CDR2: SQVTM, ANQGSEA. This CDR3 has 15 residues.

This clonotype was seen many times. This sequence joins TRBV14 and TRBJ2-5; D gene uncertain. The germline CDR1 and CDR2 sequences are SGHDN and FVKESK. CDR3 length: 14 amino acids. Trimming cost V 2 bases and J 5 bases, with 12 bases left between them. DNA of the CDR3: TGTGCCAGCAGCCAAACAAGGGATGAGGAGACCCAGTACTTC. Translating gives CASSQTRDEETQYF.

V usage is TRBV5-5 and J usage is TRBJ2-2; D is possibly TRBD2 (6 bases). The CDR3 runs to 17 residues. Germline V CDR1 and CDR2: SGHKS, YYEKEE (reference sequence). V lost 1 base and J 4 bases, leaving 17 bases between the germline ends. CDR3 DNA: TGTGCCAGCAGCTTGTGGGGGGTCGGTCCGGGCACCGGGGAGCTGTTTTTT. This encodes CASSLWGVGPGTGELFF.

The chain combines TRBV6-1 with TRBJ1-1; a possible D gene is TRBD1 (5 bases). CDR3 length equals 15 residues. Germline-derived CDR1 and CDR2 are MNHNS and SASEGT. With 8 bases removed from V and 5 bases from J, the gap between germline ends came to 21 bases. CDR3 sequence (DNA): TGTGCCAGCCAAACCGAAGTGGGGGTTGGAACTGAAGCTTTCTTT. Its translation is CASQTEVGVGTEAFF.

This clonotype has just one count. Given a much more abundant clone one base away, this may be a read error. V and J are TRBV6-2 or TRBV6-3 and TRBJ2-7; D gene uncertain. The ends were cut back, 2 bases at V and 2 bases at J, with 4 bases in the middle. Looked up from germline, CDR1 is MNHEY and CDR2 is SVGEGT. The CDR3 length is 12 residues. The chain's CDR3 is CASSYPPYEQYF. The CDR3 DNA reads as TGTGCCAGCAGTTACCCACCCTACGAGCAGTACTTC.

The rearrangement uses TRBV20-1 and TRBJ1-2, with D unclear. The CDR3 length is 12 residues. Trimming removed 0 bases at V and 3 bases at J, with 5 bases between. Germline V gives CDR1 DFQATT, CDR2 SNEGSKA (reference sequence). In DNA form, the CDR3 reads TGCAGTGCTAGAGACGGGGACTATGGCTACACCTTC. This sequence encodes CSARDGDYGYTF.

This chain joins TRBV6-8 and TRBJ1-2, with D tentatively TRBD1 (5 bases). V dropped 5 bases and J dropped 3 bases, with 13 bases sitting between them. The CDR3 has 14 amino acids. Germline-derived CDR1 and CDR2 are MNHGY and SAAAGT. Here the CDR3 reads CASSKDSRDYGYTF. As DNA, the CDR3 is TGTGCCAGCAGTAAAGACAGTAGGGACTATGGCTACACCTTC.

The chain joins TRBV6-1 to TRBJ1-5; a possible D gene is TRBD1 (6 bases). The CDR3 is 16 amino acids. Germline CDR1 MNHNS, CDR2 SASEGT. V lost 3 bases to trimming and J lost 4 bases, with 16 bases between them. The CDR3: CASSDGFRGFNQPQHF. In nucleotides, the CDR3 is TGTGCCAGCAGTGATGGGTTCAGGGGTTTTAATCAGCCCCAGCATTTT.

This chain uses TRBV11-2 with TRBJ2-5; D uncertain. The CDR3 is 11 residues long. Trimming shortened V by 3 bases and J by 4 bases, and 3 bases separated the two germline ends. From germline, CDR1 is SGHAT and CDR2 FQNNGV. CDR3 in DNA: TGTGCCAGCAGCTTCCTAGAGACCCAGTACTTC. Its translation is CASSFLETQYF.

The chain links TRBV29-1 to TRBJ1-2; a possible D gene is TRBD1 (6 bases). Germline CDR1 reads SQVTM; CDR2 reads ANQGSEA. V was pared by 3 bases and J by 4 bases, with 9 bases between. The CDR3 is 12 amino acids. CDR3 sequence: CSVEVGAYGYTF. The CDR3 DNA reads as TGCAGCGTTGAGGTGGGGGCCTATGGCTACACCTTC.